The next 5 T cell receptor beta chains were all read from a single sample in a study of T cell responses to AZD1222 COVID-19 vaccine. Assay used: immunoSEQ multiplex PCR; TCRdb lists only in-frame clones, some missing. The sample shows about 120,000 clones, 85% to 95% of them seen only once. Sample: peripheral blood, taken on day 0 of AZD1222 vaccination. The receptors stem from an adult in good health.

This chain joins TRBV18 and TRBJ2-1, with 7 bases identical to TRBD1. Germline V gene data show CDR1 as KGHSH and CDR2 as LQKENI. The CDR3 runs to 12 residues. V lost 5 bases and J lost 9; bases outside the gene matches: 4. The CDR3 nucleotides read TGTGCCAGCTCATACGACAGGGTTGAGCAGTTCTTC. Protein product: CASSYDRVEQFF.

This clone was seen a handful of times. The chain is built from TRBV4-1 and TRBJ1-5, with a tentative D call TRBD1 (6 bases). Germline V gene data show CDR1 as MGHRA and CDR2 as YSYEKL. Trimming removed 4 bases from V and 6 bases from J, with 13 bases in between. This CDR3 region has 14 residues. CDR3 bases: TGCGCCAGCAGCCTCCAGGGGCTAGGTCAGCCCCAGCATTTT. This sequence encodes CASSLQGLGQPQHF.

This sequence joins TRBV30 and TRBJ1-3; 11 bases fit TRBD1. Germline CDR1 GTSNPN, CDR2 SVGIG (reference sequence). V shed 3 bases and J 8 bases; nucleotides not matched to a gene: 6. The CDR3 totals 14 residues. CDR3 amino acids: CAWRFGQGAYTIYF. Here the CDR3 DNA reads TGTGCCTGGAGGTTCGGACAGGGGGCATACACCATATATTTT. Together with reference TRBV30 and TRBJ1-3, the CDR3 gives the full variable domain: SQTIHQWPATLVQPVGSPLSLECTVEGTSNPNLYWYRQAAGRGLQLLFYSVGIGQISSEVPQNLSASRPQDRQFILSSKKLLLSDSGFYLCAWRFGQGAYTIYFGEGSWLTVV.

This CDR3 is CAIAEGSSYNSPLHF. The CDR3 nucleotides are TGTGCCATCGCCGAGGGGAGCTCCTATAATTCACCCCTCCACTTT. The chain uses TRBV7-2 and TRBJ1-6; tentatively, D is TRBD1 (5 bases). The ends were cut back, 10 bases at V and 0 bases at J, with 13 bases in the middle. The CDR3 extends over 15 amino acids. CDR1 is SGHTA, CDR2 FQGNSA, per germline.

The chain is built from TRBV7-2 and TRBJ1-2; 7 nucleotides agree with TRBD1. The CDR3 is 14 amino acids. Looked up from germline, CDR1 is SGHTA and CDR2 is FQGNSA. Trimming at V came to 1 base and at J to 8 bases, leaving 7 bases not matched to a gene. CDR3 loop: CASSLDKGAGGYTF. Written as DNA, the CDR3 is TGTGCCAGCAGCTTAGATAAGGGGGCGGGCGGCTACACCTTC.